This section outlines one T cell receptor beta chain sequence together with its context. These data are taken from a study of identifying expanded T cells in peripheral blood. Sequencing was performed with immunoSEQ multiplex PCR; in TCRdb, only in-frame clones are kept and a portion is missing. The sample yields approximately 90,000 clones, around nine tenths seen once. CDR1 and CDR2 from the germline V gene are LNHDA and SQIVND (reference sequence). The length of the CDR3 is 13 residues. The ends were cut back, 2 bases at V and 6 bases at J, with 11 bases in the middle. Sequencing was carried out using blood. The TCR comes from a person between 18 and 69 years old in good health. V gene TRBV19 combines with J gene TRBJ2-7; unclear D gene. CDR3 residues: CASSIRPSSEQYF. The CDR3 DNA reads TGTGCCAGTAGTATAAGGCCTTCTAGCGAGCAGTACTTC.